The clone carrying this T cell receptor beta chain turned up a few times. As yet, its antigen is unknown. Healthy bone marrow donors made up the donors. The PCR ran on 60 Vbeta and 13 Jbeta primers. The method was immunoSEQ multiplex PCR; TCRdb's version includes in-frame clones alone and lacks a portion of them. The table has around 98,000 clones, under 75% seen once. The sample is drawn from a study of cytomegalovirus exposure and HLA in healthy donors. Findings and caveats of the study: An analysis that was carried out later associated 17,000 or so TCR beta sequences with HLA alleles at 0.05 false discovery rate. Later analysis reportedly placed an Asian-associated ancestry cluster below the approximately 730-donor mean in N-insertions. Among the sequence variants, a highly shared cluster was likely an artifact of sequencing.

The V gene end was trimmed by 6 bases and the J gene end by 7 bases; junction bases not matched to a gene: 10. CDR1 and CDR2 from the germline V gene are SNHLY and FYNNEI. The length of the CDR3 is 15 residues. The receptor's source is a man aged 45-60 years in good health and CMV-seronegative. The J gene is TRBJ2-2, the V gene TRBV2; 8 bases match TRBD1. The sequencing input was PBMCs. DNA for the CDR3: TGTGCCAGCAGCGTCGGACAGGGCAGGGGCGGGGAGCTGTTTTTT. It codes for CASSVGQGRGGELFF. The complete variable domain, with remaining parts taken from reference TRBV2 and TRBJ2-2, reads EPEVTQTPSHQVTQMGQEVILRCVPISNHLYFYWYRQILGQKVEFLVSFYNNEISEKSEIFDDQFSVERPDGSNFTLKIRSTKLEDSAMYFCASSVGQGRGGELFFGEGSRLTVL.